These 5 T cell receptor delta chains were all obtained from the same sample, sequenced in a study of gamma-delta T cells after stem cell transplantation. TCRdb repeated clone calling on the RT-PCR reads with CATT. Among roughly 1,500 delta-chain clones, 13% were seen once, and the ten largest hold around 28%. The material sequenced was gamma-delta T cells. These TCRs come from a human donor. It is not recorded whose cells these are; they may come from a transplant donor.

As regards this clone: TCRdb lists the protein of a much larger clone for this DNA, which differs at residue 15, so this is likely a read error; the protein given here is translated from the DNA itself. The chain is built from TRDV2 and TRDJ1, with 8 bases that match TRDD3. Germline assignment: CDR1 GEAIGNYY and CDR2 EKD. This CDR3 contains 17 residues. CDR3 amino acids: CACDTIGIRPYTDKFIF. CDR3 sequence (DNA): TGTGCCTGTGACACGATCGGGATACGTCCTTACACCGATAAATTCATCTTT.

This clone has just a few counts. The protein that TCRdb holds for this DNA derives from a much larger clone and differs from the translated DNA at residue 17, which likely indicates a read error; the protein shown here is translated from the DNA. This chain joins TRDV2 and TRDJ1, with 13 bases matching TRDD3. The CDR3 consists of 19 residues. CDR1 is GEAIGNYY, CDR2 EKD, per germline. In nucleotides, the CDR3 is TGTGCCTGTGACTCCGTACTGGGGGATACGCTGGTTACCACCGATAAACACATCTTT. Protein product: CACDSVLGDTLVTTDKHIF.

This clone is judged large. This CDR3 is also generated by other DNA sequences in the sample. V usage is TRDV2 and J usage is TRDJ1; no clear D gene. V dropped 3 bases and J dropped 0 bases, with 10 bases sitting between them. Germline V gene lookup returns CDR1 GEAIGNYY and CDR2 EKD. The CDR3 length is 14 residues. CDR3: CACDPIPYTDKLIF. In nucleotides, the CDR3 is TGTGCCTGTGACCCCATCCCTTACACCGATAAACTCATCTTT.

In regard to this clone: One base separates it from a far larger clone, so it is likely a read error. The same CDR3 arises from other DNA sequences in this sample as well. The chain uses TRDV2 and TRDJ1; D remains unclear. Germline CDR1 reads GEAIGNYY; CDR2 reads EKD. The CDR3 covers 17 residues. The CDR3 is CACDTLLRKKDTDKLIF. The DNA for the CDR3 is TGCGCCTGTGACACGCTACTGAGGAAGAAGGACACCGATAAACTCATCTTT.

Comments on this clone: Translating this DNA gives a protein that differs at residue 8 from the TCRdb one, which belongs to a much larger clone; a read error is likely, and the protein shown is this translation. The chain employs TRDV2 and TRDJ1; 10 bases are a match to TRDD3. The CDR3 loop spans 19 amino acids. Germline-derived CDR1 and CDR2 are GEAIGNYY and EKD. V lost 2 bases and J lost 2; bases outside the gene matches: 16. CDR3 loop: CACDRLATPALGDTDKLIF. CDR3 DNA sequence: TGTGCCTGTGACAGGCTTGCCACGCCTGCACTGGGGGATACCGATAAACTCATCTTT.